These T cell receptor beta chains were read from a single sample in a study of control samples from healthy donors and cancer patients. Assay used: immunoSEQ multiplex PCR; TCRdb lists only in-frame clones, some missing. The sample has 150,000 to 160,000 clones; around 95% are singletons. Sequencing input: blood. These receptors all stem from a man in his forties in good health. The CDR3 runs from the conserved cysteine through the conserved F or W. Each record gives: clone size, V gene, D gene, J gene, CDR3 length, CDR3 protein. D genes are given only for firm matches. The listing skips clone size in some rows; elsewhere it reads once, few, many or a size class.

NA	TRBV28	NA	TRBJ1-5	15	CASSFYQDSYQPQHF
NA	TRBV10-2	NA	TRBJ2-1	13	CASSDQWYNEQFF
once	TRBV3-1/TRBV3-2	NA	TRBJ1-2	15	CASSQDPQEANGYTF
NA	TRBV27	NA	TRBJ2-2	16	CASSPHGAANTGELFF
NA	TRBV27	TRBD2	TRBJ2-4	18	CASSPGLGAGLAKNIQYF
NA	TRBV7-7	NA	TRBJ2-2	14	CASSPGSRTGELFF
NA	TRBV7-9	TRBD1	TRBJ2-2	15	CASSLDRGGTGELFF
NA	TRBV18	NA	TRBJ2-3	19	CASSPPGVGSGFSTDTQYF
NA	TRBV30	TRBD1	TRBJ1-1	12	CAWSLSGGEAFF
NA	TRBV6-2/TRBV6-3	NA	TRBJ1-5	17	CASSPYPRRALNQPQHF
NA	TRBV9	NA	TRBJ2-6	19	CASSVDGGLYRSGANVLTF
NA	TRBV6-4	NA	TRBJ2-5	16	CASSDKPRGCQETQYF
NA	TRBV19	NA	TRBJ1-1	14	CASSIEVRVAEAFF
once	TRBV2	TRBD1	TRBJ1-6	14	CASSERRGNSPLHF
NA	TRBV12-3/TRBV12-4	NA	TRBJ2-1	12	CASSLGGGGEFF
NA	TRBV7-2	NA	TRBJ2-3	11	CASSRTDTQYF
NA	TRBV2	NA	TRBJ1-2	12	CASSEAGYGYTF
NA	TRBV7-2	NA	TRBJ2-3	14	CASSLSWSTDTQYF
once	TRBV27	NA	TRBJ1-2	16	CASSHRGGASNYGYTF
NA	TRBV5-4	NA	TRBJ2-7	12	CASSFGVGEQYF
NA	TRBV19	NA	TRBJ1-1	16	CASWLGRGRENTEAFF
once	TRBV5-4	TRBD1	TRBJ2-3	14	CASSPGQGTDTQYF
NA	TRBV27	TRBD1	TRBJ1-5	12	CASGTGGQPQHF
NA	TRBV5-6	NA	TRBJ1-1	15	CASRLGQKQHTEAFF
NA	TRBV24-1	NA	TRBJ2-1	14	CATSTGDSYNEQFF
once	TRBV3-1/TRBV3-2	NA	TRBJ2-7	14	CASSLTVPPYEQYF
NA	TRBV18	NA	TRBJ2-5	14	CASSPRGTQETQYF
once	TRBV18	TRBD1	TRBJ1-2	17	CASSPRDSRGLNYGYTF
NA	TRBV19	TRBD1	TRBJ1-5	14	CASSIGQGNQPQHF
NA	TRBV4-3	TRBD1	TRBJ2-7	16	CASSQEATGRSYEQYF
few	TRBV2	NA	TRBJ1-5	14	CASSSGGAGQPQHF
NA	TRBV4-1	NA	TRBJ1-5	16	CASSPSWGGPNQPQHF
NA	TRBV12-3/TRBV12-4	NA	TRBJ1-1	12	CASSPDYTEAFF
NA	TRBV6-2/TRBV6-3	NA	TRBJ2-7	12	CASSYGLGEQYF
once	TRBV24-1	NA	TRBJ2-7	13	CATSYWTIYEQYF
NA	TRBV29-1	TRBD1	TRBJ1-1	12	CSGGQGSTEAFF
NA	TRBV11-2	NA	TRBJ2-7	15	CASSLGVGTRYEQYF
NA	TRBV5-1	NA	TRBJ1-2	13	CASSLARENANTF
once	TRBV18	NA	TRBJ1-1	15	CASSPPGVASTEAFF
NA	TRBV9	NA	TRBJ2-7	14	CASSVGDGSYEQYF
NA	TRBV28	NA	TRBJ2-7	11	CASSHIDEQYF
NA	TRBV5-1	TRBD1	TRBJ1-4	14	CASSFGQGYEKLFF
NA	TRBV19	TRBD1	TRBJ1-1	15	CASHADRNRITEAFF
NA	TRBV2	NA	TRBJ1-2	13	CASLDPPSDGYTF
NA	TRBV12-3/TRBV12-4	NA	TRBJ1-5	13	CASSYTEGQPQHF
NA	TRBV15	NA	TRBJ1-2	14	CATSNMDGMYGYTF